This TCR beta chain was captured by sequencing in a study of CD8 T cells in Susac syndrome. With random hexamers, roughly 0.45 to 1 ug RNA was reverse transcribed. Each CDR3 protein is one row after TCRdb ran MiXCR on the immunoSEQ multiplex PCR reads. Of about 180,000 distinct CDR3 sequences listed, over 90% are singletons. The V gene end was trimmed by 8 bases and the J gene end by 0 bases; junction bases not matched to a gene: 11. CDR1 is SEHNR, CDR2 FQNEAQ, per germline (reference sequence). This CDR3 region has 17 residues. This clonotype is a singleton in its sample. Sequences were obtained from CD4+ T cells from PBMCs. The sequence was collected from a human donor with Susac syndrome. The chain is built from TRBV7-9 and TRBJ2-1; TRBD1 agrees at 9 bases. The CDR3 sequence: CASFGGTGRSSYNEQFF. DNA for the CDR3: TGTGCCAGCTTTGGCGGGACAGGGCGATCCTCCTACAATGAGCAGTTCTTC.